Included here is one TCR beta chain sequence, with context. This sample is drawn from a study of shared clonotypes between healthy human individuals. Background on the study: CD8 memory received one plate per donor, CD8 naive two, CD4 memory three and CD4 naive three.

Each subset's genomic DNA was split evenly across several immunoSEQ plates. The protocol was immunoSEQ multiplex PCR, while the TCRdb copy is restricted to in-frame clones and leaves out a portion. The sample carries approximately 240,000 clones, approximately 65% recorded once. Losses at the gene ends were 5 bases for V and 9 bases for J; bases not matched to a gene: 15. The CDR3 totals 16 residues. Germline V gene lookup returns CDR1 MDHEN and CDR2 SYDVKM. The specimen sequenced was memory CD4+ T cells sorted from blood. Subset of the sample: CD45RA-negative fraction. This TCR came from a young man in good health. The chain is built from TRBV28 and TRBJ2-1; 8 bases match TRBD2. The CDR3: CASSAPGGSGNIEQFF. The CDR3 region has the DNA TGTGCCAGCAGTGCCCCGGGTGGTAGCGGGAATATTGAGCAGTTCTTC.